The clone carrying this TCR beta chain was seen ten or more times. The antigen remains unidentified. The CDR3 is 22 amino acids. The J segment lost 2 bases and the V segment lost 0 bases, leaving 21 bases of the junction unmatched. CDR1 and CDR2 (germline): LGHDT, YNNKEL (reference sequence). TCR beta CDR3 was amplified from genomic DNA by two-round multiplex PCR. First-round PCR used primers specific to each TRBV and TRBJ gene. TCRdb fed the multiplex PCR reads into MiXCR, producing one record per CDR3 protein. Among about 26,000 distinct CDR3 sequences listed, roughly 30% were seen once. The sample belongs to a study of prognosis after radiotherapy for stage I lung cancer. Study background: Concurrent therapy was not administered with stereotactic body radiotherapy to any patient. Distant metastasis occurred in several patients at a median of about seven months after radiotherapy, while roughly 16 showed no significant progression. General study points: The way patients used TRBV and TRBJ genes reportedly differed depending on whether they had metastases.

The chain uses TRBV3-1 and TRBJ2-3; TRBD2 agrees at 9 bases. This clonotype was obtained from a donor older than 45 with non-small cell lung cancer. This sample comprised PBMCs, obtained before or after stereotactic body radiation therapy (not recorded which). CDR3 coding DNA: TGTGCCAGCAGCCAAGATGGTCCGGGGCTAGCGGGAATGGGATACAACACAGATACGCAGTATTTT. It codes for CASSQDGPGLAGMGYNTDTQYF.